Below, 23 T cell receptor beta chains from the same sample are listed, as sequenced in a study of shared clonotypes between healthy human individuals. CD8 cells classed as naive were CD45RO-negative and positively selected for CCR7, excluding terminally differentiated effector memory CD45RA+ cells. The table came from immunoSEQ multiplex PCR; TCRdb's copy has only in-frame clones and leaves some out. The sample yields around 1.9 million clones, roughly 95% seen once. The sequenced sample was naive CD8+ T cells from PBMCs. The receptors shown here come from a man aged 18 to 30 in good health. Some clones in this sample may be carry-over from other donors' samples.

The V and J genes are TRBV28 and TRBJ2-7, with D uncertain. Germline V gives CDR1 MDHEN, CDR2 SYDVKM. This CDR3 region has 12 residues. V lost 5 bases to trimming and J lost 10 bases, with 15 bases between them. CDR3 amino acids: CASSPFGPDQYF. The CDR3 nucleotides read TGTGCCAGCAGTCCCTTCGGTCCGGATCAGTACTTC. Combining the CDR3 with reference TRBV28 and TRBJ2-7 gives the whole variable domain DVKVTQSSRYLVKRTGEKVFLECVQDMDHENMFWYRQDPGLGLRLIYFSYDVKMKEKGDIPEGYSVSREKKERFSLILESASTNQTSMYLCASSPFGPDQYFGPGTRLTVT.

This chain joins TRBV15 and TRBJ2-1; TRBD1 or TRBD2 may be the D gene (5 bases each). The germline V gene encodes CDR1 LNHNV and CDR2 YYDKDF (reference sequence). V lost 4 bases and J lost 9, with 19 bases in between. The length of the CDR3 is 15 residues. The CDR3 is CATSISAQGRGEQFF. CDR3 bases: TGTGCCACCAGCATATCCGCCCAGGGCCGGGGTGAGCAGTTCTTC.

This chain links TRBV2 with TRBJ2-3; D is possibly TRBD2 (5 bases). Germline V gene lookup returns CDR1 SNHLY and CDR2 FYNNEI. The CDR3 runs to 13 residues. CDR3 nucleotide sequence: TGTGGGTGCTGGCGCCTAGCCGGGGATACGCAGTATTTT. Encoded protein: CGCWRLAGDTQYF. The full variable domain, with the rest looked up from reference TRBV2 and TRBJ2-3, is EPEVTQTPSHQVTQMGQEVILRCVPISNHLYFYWYRQILGQKVEFLVSFYNNEISEKSEIFDDQFSVERPDGSNFTLKIRSTKLEDSAMYFCGCWRLAGDTQYFGPGTRLTVL.

The V gene is TRBV27, the J gene TRBJ1-1, with D possibly being TRBD1 (5 bases). This CDR3 is built from 16 residues. V shed 6 bases and J shed 1 base, with 18 bases lying between them. CDR1 MNHEY and CDR2 SMNVEV come from the germline V gene (reference sequence). The CDR3 loop reads CASRRAGKLSNTEAFF. The CDR3 coding sequence is TGTGCCAGCAGGAGGGCAGGGAAACTTTCGAACACTGAAGCTTTCTTT.

The rearrangement uses TRBV28 and TRBJ2-2, with 14 positions matching TRBD2. This CDR3 contains 15 residues. Trimming at V came to 8 bases and at J to 5 bases, leaving 4 bases not matched to a gene. In germline, CDR1 is MDHEN, CDR2 SYDVKM. The CDR3 region has the DNA TGTGCCAGCGGGACTAGCGGGAGCTGGACCGGGGAGCTGTTTTTT. Translation: CASGTSGSWTGELFF.

As regards this clone: Other DNA sequences from this sample encode an identical CDR3 as well. J is TRBJ1-2 and V is TRBV27; D remains ambiguous. This CDR3 spans 11 amino acids. V was trimmed by 6 bases and J by 5 bases, leaving 7 bases between them. Germline V gene sequence: CDR1 MNHEY, CDR2 SMNVEV (reference sequence). Here the CDR3 DNA reads TGTGCCAGCAGCCCCGGGTATGGCTACACCTTC. Protein: CASSPGYGYTF.

The chain carries TRBV9 and TRBJ2-7, with 7 nucleotides matching TRBD1. Germline CDR1 is SGDLS and CDR2 is YYNGEE. This CDR3 spans 15 amino acids. The ends lost 4 bases at V and 0 bases at J; junction bases unmatched: 7. CDR3 region: CASSSPDRPSYEQYF. CDR3 coding DNA: TGTGCCAGCAGCTCACCGGACAGGCCCTCCTACGAGCAGTACTTC. The entire variable domain, with the rest obtained from reference TRBV9 and TRBJ2-7, is as follows: DSGVTQTPKHLITATGQRVTLRCSPRSGDLSVYWYQQSLDQGLQFLIQYYNGEERAKGNILERFSAQQFPDLHSELNLSSLELGDSALYFCASSSPDRPSYEQYFGPGTRLTVT.

The chain employs TRBV12-5 and TRBJ2-1; the match to TRBD1 covers 9 bases. This CDR3 has 14 amino acids. Germline V lookup: CDR1 LGHNT, CDR2 FRNRAP. Trimming removed 5 bases from V and 6 bases from J; junction bases left unmatched: 5. CDR3: CASGPGTGFNEQFF. CDR3 DNA: TGTGCTAGTGGTCCCGGGACAGGGTTCAATGAGCAGTTCTTC.

The chain joins TRBV27 to TRBJ1-5; TRBD1 might be the D (5 bases). The CDR3 is 14 residues long. V dropped 5 bases and J dropped 5 bases, with 13 bases sitting between them. Germline V gives CDR1 MNHEY, CDR2 SMNVEV (reference sequence). The CDR3 reads CASSPNPQDQPQHF. The CDR3 coding sequence is TGTGCCAGCAGTCCTAACCCACAGGATCAGCCCCAGCATTTT.

This clone was recorded once. This chain links TRBV15 with TRBJ2-3; 10 bases map to TRBD1. This CDR3 region has 15 residues. The V segment lost 3 bases and the J segment 3 bases; nucleotides outside the gene matches: 3. Germline CDR1 and CDR2: LNHNV and YYDKDF (reference sequence). DNA for the CDR3: TGTGCCACCAGCAGCGACAGGGGGCTTACAGATACGCAGTATTTT. Translated, it gives CATSSDRGLTDTQYF.

The genes are TRBV5-5 and TRBJ2-5; D remains ambiguous. With 0 bases removed from V and 2 bases from J, the gap between germline ends came to 11 bases. The germline V gene has CDR1 SGHKS and CDR2 YYEKEE (reference sequence). CDR3 length: 15 amino acids. CDR3 in DNA: TGTGCCAGCAGCTTGGCCCTACAGCGACAAGAGACCCAGTACTTC. Its protein product is CASSLALQRQETQYF. Filled out from reference TRBV5-5 and TRBJ2-5, the complete variable domain reads DAGVTQSPTHLIKTRGQQVTLRCSPISGHKSVSWYQQVLGQGPQFIFQYYEKEERGRGNFPDRFSARQFPNYSSELNVNALLLGDSALYLCASSLALQRQETQYFGPGTRLLVL.

The V call is TRBV28, the J call TRBJ2-5; 8 bases match TRBD2. The CDR3 covers 17 residues. V was clipped by 6 bases and J by 5 bases; unmatched bases: 17. In germline, CDR1 is MDHEN, CDR2 SYDVKM. For the CDR3, the DNA is TGTGCCAGCAGAGCCACTCAACCGGGACTAGATCTTGAGACCCAGTACTTC. As protein: CASRATQPGLDLETQYF.

The chain couples TRBV27 to TRBJ2-7, with TRBD1 matching over 8 bases. This CDR3 comprises 15 residues. With V trimmed by 6 bases and J by 4 bases, 11 bases remained unmatched. Germline CDR1 is MNHEY and CDR2 is SMNVEV (reference sequence). CDR3 region: CASSRVGTGAYEQYF. The CDR3 DNA reads TGTGCCAGCAGCCGCGTCGGGACAGGTGCGTACGAGCAGTACTTC.

This clone was found once. V is TRBV6-5 and J is TRBJ2-7; D is ambiguous. The length of the CDR3 is 12 residues. Germline CDR1 is MNHEY and CDR2 is SVGAGI. Trimming removed 5 bases at V and 6 bases at J, with 11 bases between. Here the CDR3 reads CASSALGIEQYF. In DNA form, the CDR3 reads TGTGCCAGCAGTGCGCTAGGTATCGAGCAGTACTTC.

The chain couples TRBV19 to TRBJ2-1; 7 bases line up with TRBD2. Germline CDR1 reads LNHDA; CDR2 reads SQIVND (reference sequence). The CDR3 is 13 residues long. The trim removed 3 bases at V and 7 bases at J, leaving 3 bases unmatched. DNA of the CDR3: TGTGCCAGTAGTATGGGGACTATGAATGAGCAGTTCTTC. The encoded protein is CASSMGTMNEQFF.

The V and J genes are TRBV21-1 and TRBJ2-3; TRBD2 is taken as the D call from the table, unchecked against the DNA. TRBV21-1 is tagged as a pseudogene. This CDR3 is 13 amino acids long. The chain's CDR3 is CALTRGFGDTQYF. CDR3 coding DNA: TGTGCCTTGACGCGGGGGTTTGGAGATACGCAGTATTTT.

The genes are TRBV29-1 and TRBJ1-1; no clear D. The CDR3 is 12 residues long. The V and J ends lost 1 base and 6 bases respectively, with 9 bases between them. From germline, CDR1 is SQVTM and CDR2 ANQGSEA. The CDR3 loop reads CSVEVIGAEAFF. DNA of the CDR3: TGCAGCGTTGAAGTAATAGGCGCTGAAGCTTTCTTT.

The chain combines TRBV28 with TRBJ2-7; 7 bases are shared with TRBD1. Germline CDR1 is MDHEN and CDR2 is SYDVKM. The V segment lost 6 bases and the J segment 5 bases; nucleotides outside the gene matches: 7. The CDR3 runs 13 residues. Here the CDR3 DNA reads TGTGCCAGCAGCGGTGACAGGGCTAACGAGCAGTACTTC. Its translation is CASSGDRANEQYF. Together with reference TRBV28 and TRBJ2-7, the CDR3 gives the full variable domain: DVKVTQSSRYLVKRTGEKVFLECVQDMDHENMFWYRQDPGLGLRLIYFSYDVKMKEKGDIPEGYSVSREKKERFSLILESASTNQTSMYLCASSGDRANEQYFGPGTRLTVT.

This clone has more than one count but fewer than ten. The CDR3 here is CASSVSTRGGNTEAFF. DNA for the CDR3: TGTGCCAGCAGCGTATCCACCCGGGGGGGGAACACTGAAGCTTTCTTT. The V and J genes are TRBV9 and TRBJ1-1, with a weak D call TRBD1 (5 bases). CDR1 and CDR2 from the germline V gene are SGDLS and YYNGEE. The CDR3 covers 16 residues. V shed 1 base and J shed 1 base, with 14 bases lying between them.

This clone has only a few counts. One end of the junction is discordant with germline, which a read error may explain. The V and J genes are TRBV2 and TRBJ1-2; unclear D gene. Germline values: CDR1 SNHLY, CDR2 FYNNEI. CDR3 length: 10 residues. The CDR3 DNA reads as TGTGCCAGCAGTGCGAGCGAGACCCTCTTC. Its translation: CASSASETLF.

The chain joins TRBV4-2 to TRBJ2-7; perhaps TRBD2 as D (6 bases). The V and J ends lost 3 bases and 0 bases respectively, with 12 bases between them. This CDR3 is 15 amino acids long. Germline V gene sequence: CDR1 LGHNA, CDR2 YNFKEQ. The CDR3 DNA reads as TGTGCCAGCAGCCACCCAGCGACTAGCTCCTACGAGCAGTACTTC. It yields the protein CASSHPATSSYEQYF.

CDR3 in amino acids: CASSPSRTAGNTIYF. The CDR3 DNA sequence: TGCGCCAGCAGCCCTTCTCGGACTGCCGGAAACACCATATATTTT. The V and J genes are TRBV4-1 and TRBJ1-3; D unclear. The V gene lost 4 bases and the J gene lost 4 bases, with 14 bases spanning the gap. This CDR3 spans 15 amino acids. Germline CDR1 and CDR2: MGHRA and YSYEKL.

The chain employs TRBV15 and TRBJ2-5; TRBD2 matches at 9 bases. The CDR3 spans 17 residues. V lost 0 bases, J lost 3 bases, and 8 bases stayed unmatched. Germline CDR1 is LNHNV and CDR2 is YYDKDF (reference sequence). The DNA of the CDR3 is TGTGCCACCAGCAGAGATAGTACCCCTAGCGGGGAAGAGACCCAGTACTTC. This codes for CATSRDSTPSGEETQYF.